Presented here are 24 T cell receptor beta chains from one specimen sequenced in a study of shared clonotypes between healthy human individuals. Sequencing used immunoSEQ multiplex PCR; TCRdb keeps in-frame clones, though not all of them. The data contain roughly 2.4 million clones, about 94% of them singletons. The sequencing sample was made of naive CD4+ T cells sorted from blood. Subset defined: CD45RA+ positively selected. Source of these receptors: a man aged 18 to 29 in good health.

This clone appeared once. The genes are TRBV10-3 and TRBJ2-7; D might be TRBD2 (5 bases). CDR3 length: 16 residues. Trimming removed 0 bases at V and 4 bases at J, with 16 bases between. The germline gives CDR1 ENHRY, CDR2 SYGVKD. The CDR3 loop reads CAISESAGILGYEQYF. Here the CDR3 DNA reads TGTGCCATCAGTGAGTCCGCCGGGATTTTGGGGTACGAGCAGTACTTC.

CDR3 sequence: CASSSGHTYEQYF. DNA for the CDR3: TGTGCCAGTAGTTCAGGGCACACCTACGAGCAGTACTTC. The V and J genes are TRBV19 and TRBJ2-7; the D gene is possibly TRBD1 (5 bases). Trimming removed 5 bases from V and 2 bases from J, with 10 bases in between. Germline CDR1 is LNHDA and CDR2 is SQIVND (reference sequence). There are 13 residues in the CDR3.

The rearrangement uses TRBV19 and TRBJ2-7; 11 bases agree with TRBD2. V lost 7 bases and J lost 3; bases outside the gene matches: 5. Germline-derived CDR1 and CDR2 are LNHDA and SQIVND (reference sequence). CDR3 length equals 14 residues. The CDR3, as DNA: TGTGCCAGTAAAGGGACTAGCGGTTTCTACGAGCAGTACTTC. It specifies CASKGTSGFYEQYF.

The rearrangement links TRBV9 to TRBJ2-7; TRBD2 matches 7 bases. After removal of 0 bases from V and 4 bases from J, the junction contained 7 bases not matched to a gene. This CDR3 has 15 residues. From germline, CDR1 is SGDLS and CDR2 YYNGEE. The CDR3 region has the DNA TGTGCCAGCAGCGTAGGGGCTAGCGGACGGTACGAGCAGTACTTC. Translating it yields CASSVGASGRYEQYF.

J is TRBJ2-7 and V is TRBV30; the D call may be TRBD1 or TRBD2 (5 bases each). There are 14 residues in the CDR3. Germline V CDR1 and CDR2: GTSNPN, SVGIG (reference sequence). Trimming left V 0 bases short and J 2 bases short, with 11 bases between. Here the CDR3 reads CAWSVGDGAYEQYF. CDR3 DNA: TGTGCCTGGAGTGTTGGGGACGGCGCCTACGAGCAGTACTTC.

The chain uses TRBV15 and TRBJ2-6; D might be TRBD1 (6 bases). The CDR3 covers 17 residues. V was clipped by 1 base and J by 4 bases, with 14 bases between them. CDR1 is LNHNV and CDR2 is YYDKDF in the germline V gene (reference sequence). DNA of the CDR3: TGTGCCACCAGCAGAGGATTGGGGGCGCTAGGGGCCAACGTCCTGACTTTC. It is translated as CATSRGLGALGANVLTF.

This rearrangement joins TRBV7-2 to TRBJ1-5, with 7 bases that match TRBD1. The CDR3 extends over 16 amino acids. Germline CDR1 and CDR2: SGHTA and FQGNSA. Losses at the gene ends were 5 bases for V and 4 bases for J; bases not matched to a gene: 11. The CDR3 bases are TGTGCCAGCAGCGGCAACAGGGGCCCGGGGAATCAGCCCCAGCATTTT. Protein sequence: CASSGNRGPGNQPQHF.

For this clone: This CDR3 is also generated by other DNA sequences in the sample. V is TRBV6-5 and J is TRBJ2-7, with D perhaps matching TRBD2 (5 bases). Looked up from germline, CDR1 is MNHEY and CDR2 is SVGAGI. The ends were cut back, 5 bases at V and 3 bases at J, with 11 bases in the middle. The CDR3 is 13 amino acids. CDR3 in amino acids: CASSRGSYYEQYF. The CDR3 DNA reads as TGTGCCAGCAGTCGGGGAAGTTACTACGAGCAGTACTTC.

The CDR3 DNA reads TGCGCCAGCAGCCAAGATCCTGGGCAATATAATTCACCCCTCCACTTT. This encodes CASSQDPGQYNSPLHF. The chain recombines TRBV4-3 with TRBJ1-6; D remains unclear. The germline V gene has CDR1 LGHNA and CDR2 YSLEER. Trimming took 0 bases from V and 4 from J, leaving 10 bases between them. This CDR3 region has 16 residues.

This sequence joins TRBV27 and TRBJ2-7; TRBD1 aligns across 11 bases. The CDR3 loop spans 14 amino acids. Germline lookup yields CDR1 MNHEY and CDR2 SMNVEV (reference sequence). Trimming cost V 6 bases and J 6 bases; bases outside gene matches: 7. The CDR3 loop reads CASRSGTGGGEQYF. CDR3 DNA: TGTGCCAGCAGATCCGGGACAGGGGGTGGCGAGCAGTACTTC.

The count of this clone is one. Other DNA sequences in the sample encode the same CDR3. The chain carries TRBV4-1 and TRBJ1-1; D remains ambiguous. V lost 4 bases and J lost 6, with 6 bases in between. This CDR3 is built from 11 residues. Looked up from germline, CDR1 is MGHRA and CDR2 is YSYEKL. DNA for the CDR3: TGCGCCAGCAGCCGCGGGCCTGAAGCTTTCTTT. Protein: CASSRGPEAFF.

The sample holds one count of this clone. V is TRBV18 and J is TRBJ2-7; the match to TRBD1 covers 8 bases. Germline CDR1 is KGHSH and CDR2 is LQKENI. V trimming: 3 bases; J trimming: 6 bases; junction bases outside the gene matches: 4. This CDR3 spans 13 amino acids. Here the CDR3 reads CASSPRTGSEQYF. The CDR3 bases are TGTGCCAGCTCACCCCGGACAGGGAGCGAGCAGTACTTC.

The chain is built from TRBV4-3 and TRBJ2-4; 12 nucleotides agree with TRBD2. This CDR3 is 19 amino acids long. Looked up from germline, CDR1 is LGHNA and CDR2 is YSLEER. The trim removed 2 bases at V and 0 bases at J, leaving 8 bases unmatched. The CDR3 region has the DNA TGCGCCAGCAGCCAATCACTAGCGGGAGGCGACTTAGCCAAAAACATTCAGTACTTC. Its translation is CASSQSLAGGDLAKNIQYF.

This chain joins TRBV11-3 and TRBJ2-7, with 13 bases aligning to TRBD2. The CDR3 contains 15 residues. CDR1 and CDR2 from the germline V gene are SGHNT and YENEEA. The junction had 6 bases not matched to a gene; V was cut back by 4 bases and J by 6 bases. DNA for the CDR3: TGTGCCAGCAGCTCGGGACTAGCGGGAATCGGCGAGCAGTACTTC. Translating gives CASSSGLAGIGEQYF.

The CDR3 spells CASSLAGTVNQPQHF. The CDR3 nucleotides read TGTGCCAGCAGCTTAGCCGGGACAGTAAATCAGCCCCAGCATTTT. The chain joins TRBV7-2 to TRBJ1-5, with 7 positions matching TRBD1. V lost 0 bases, J lost 4 bases, and 3 bases stayed unmatched. CDR1 is SGHTA and CDR2 is FQGNSA in the germline V gene. This CDR3 spans 15 amino acids.

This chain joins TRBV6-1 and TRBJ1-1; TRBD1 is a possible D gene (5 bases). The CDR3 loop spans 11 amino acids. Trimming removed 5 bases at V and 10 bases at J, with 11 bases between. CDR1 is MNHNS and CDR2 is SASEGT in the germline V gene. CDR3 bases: TGTGCCAGCAGTTACGCCAGGGCAGCTTTCTTT. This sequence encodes CASSYARAAFF.

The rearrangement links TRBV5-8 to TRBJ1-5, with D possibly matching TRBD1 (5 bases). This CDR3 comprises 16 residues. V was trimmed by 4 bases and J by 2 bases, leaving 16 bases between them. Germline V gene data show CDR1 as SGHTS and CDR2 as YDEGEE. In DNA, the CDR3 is TGTGCCAGCAGCCCAGGGACGGGTATAGGCAATCAGCCCCAGCATTTT. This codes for CASSPGTGIGNQPQHF.

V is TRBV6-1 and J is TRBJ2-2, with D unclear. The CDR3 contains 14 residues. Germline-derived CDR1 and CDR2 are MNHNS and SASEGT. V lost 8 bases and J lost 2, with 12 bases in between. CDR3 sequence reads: CASARAHNTGELFF. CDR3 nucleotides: TGTGCCAGCGCCCGGGCTCACAACACCGGGGAGCTGTTTTTT.

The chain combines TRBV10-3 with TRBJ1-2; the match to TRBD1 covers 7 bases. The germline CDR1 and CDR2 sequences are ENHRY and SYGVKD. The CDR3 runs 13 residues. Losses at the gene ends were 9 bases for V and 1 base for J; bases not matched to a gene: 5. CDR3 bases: TGTGCCATTACCCGGGACAGTAACTATGGCTACACCTTC. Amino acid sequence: CAITRDSNYGYTF.

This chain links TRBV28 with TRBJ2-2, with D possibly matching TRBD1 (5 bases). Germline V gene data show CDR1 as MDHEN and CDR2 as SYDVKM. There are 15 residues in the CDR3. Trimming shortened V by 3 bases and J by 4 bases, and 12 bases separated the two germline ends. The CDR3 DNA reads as TGTGCCAGCAGTTTGGCCAGGGTAAGCACCGGGGAGCTGTTTTTT. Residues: CASSLARVSTGELFF. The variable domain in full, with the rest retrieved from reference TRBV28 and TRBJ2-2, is DVKVTQSSRYLVKRTGEKVFLECVQDMDHENMFWYRQDPGLGLRLIYFSYDVKMKEKGDIPEGYSVSREKKERFSLILESASTNQTSMYLCASSLARVSTGELFFGEGSRLTVL.

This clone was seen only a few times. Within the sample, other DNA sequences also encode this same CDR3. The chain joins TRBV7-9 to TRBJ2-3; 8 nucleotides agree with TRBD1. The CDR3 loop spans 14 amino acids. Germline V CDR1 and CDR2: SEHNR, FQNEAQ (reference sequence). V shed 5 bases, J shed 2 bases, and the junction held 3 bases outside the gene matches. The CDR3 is CASSLDRDTDTQYF. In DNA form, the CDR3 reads TGTGCCAGCAGCCTGGACAGGGACACAGATACGCAGTATTTT.

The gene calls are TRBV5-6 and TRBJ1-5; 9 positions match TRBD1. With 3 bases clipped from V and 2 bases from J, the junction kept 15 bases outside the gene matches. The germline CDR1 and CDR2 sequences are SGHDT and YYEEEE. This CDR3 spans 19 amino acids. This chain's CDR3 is CASSSNRGRVSWGNQPQHF. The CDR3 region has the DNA TGTGCCAGCAGCTCTAACAGGGGGCGGGTTTCTTGGGGCAATCAGCCCCAGCATTTT. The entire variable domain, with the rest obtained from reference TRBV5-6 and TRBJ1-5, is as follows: DAGVTQSPTHLIKTRGQQVTLRCSPKSGHDTVSWYQQALGQGPQFIFQYYEEEERQRGNFPDRFSGHQFPNYSSELNVNALLLGDSALYLCASSSNRGRVSWGNQPQHFGDGTRLSIL.

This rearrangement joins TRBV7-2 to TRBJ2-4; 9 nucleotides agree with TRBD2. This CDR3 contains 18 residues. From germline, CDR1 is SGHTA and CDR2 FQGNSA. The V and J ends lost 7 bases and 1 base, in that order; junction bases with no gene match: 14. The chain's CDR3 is CASTPWSSGIRAKNIQYF. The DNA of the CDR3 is TGTGCCAGCACCCCGTGGTCTAGCGGGATAAGGGCCAAAAACATTCAGTACTTC.

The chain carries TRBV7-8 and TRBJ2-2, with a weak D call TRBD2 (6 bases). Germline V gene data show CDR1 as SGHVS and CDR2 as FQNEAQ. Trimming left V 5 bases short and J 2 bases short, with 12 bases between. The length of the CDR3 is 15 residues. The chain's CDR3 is CASSRRDLNTGELFF. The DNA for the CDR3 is TGTGCCAGCAGCCGCCGGGACTTAAACACCGGGGAGCTGTTTTTT. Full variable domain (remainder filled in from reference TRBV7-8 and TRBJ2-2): GAGVSQSPRYKVAKRGQDVALRCDPISGHVSLFWYQQALGQGPEFLTYFQNEAQLDKSGLPSDRFFAERPEGSVSTLKIQRTQQEDSAVYLCASSRRDLNTGELFFGEGSRLTVL.